Reported below is one TCR beta chain. The same CDR3 also results from other DNA sequences found in this sample. These data originate in a study of shared clonotypes between healthy human individuals. Study information: A couple of women and a few men aged 18 to 49 served as donors.

CDR3 length: 14 residues. V was pared by 2 bases and J by 2 bases, with 10 bases between. Germline assignment: CDR1 MNHEY and CDR2 SVGAGI. It was CD45RO-negative cells, positively selected for CCR7, that made up naive CD8 cells, with terminally differentiated effector memory CD45RA+ cells excluded. Only Caucasian adults living in Nashville, Tennessee served as donors. Sequencing used immunoSEQ multiplex PCR; TCRdb keeps in-frame clones, though not all of them. The repertoire holds about 2 million clones, with approximately 94% as singletons. Material for sequencing was naive CD8+ T cells sorted from blood. This TCR derives from a man younger than 35 in good health. The rearrangement uses TRBV6-5 and TRBJ2-7, with D possibly called TRBD1 or TRBD2 (5 bases each). The CDR3 DNA sequence: TGTGCCAGCAGTTACGGGACGGGGACCTACGAGCAGTACTTC. It yields the protein CASSYGTGTYEQYF.